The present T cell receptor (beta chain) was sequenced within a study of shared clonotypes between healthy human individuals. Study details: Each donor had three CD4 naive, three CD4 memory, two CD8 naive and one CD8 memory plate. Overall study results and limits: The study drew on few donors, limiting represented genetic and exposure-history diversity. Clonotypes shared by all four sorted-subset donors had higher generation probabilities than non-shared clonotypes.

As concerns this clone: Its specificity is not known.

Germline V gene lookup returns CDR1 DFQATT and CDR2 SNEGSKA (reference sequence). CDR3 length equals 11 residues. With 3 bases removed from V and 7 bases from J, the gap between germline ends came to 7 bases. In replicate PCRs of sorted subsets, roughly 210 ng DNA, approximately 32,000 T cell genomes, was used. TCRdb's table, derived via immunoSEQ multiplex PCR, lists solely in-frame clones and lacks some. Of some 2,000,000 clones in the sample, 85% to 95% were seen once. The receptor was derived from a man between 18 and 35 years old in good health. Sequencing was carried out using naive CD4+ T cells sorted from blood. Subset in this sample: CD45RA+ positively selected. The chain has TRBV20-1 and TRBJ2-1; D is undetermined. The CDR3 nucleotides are TGCAGTGCTAGTAAGTGGAATGAGCAGTTCTTC. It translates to CSASKWNEQFF.